The clone carrying this TCR beta chain has more than one count but fewer than ten. Here immunoSEQ multiplex PCR was the method, and the copy in TCRdb shows in-frame clones only, minus some. The sample carries 6,000 to 8,000 clones, about 65% recorded once. The data stem from a study of CD4+ T cells in melanoma. Trimming stripped 4 bases from V and 0 bases from J, with 16 bases between. Germline-derived CDR1 and CDR2 are SEHNR and FQNEAQ (reference sequence). CDR3 size: 17 residues. This TCR derives from a human donor with melanoma. Source material: cells from a culture (not recorded whether cultured in vitro). The chain joins TRBV7-9 to TRBJ2-4; tentative D call: TRBD1 (6 bases). The CDR3 spells CASSSTGHRLAKNIQYF. CDR3 DNA: TGTGCCAGCAGCTCCACGGGACACCGCCTAGCCAAAAACATTCAGTACTTC.